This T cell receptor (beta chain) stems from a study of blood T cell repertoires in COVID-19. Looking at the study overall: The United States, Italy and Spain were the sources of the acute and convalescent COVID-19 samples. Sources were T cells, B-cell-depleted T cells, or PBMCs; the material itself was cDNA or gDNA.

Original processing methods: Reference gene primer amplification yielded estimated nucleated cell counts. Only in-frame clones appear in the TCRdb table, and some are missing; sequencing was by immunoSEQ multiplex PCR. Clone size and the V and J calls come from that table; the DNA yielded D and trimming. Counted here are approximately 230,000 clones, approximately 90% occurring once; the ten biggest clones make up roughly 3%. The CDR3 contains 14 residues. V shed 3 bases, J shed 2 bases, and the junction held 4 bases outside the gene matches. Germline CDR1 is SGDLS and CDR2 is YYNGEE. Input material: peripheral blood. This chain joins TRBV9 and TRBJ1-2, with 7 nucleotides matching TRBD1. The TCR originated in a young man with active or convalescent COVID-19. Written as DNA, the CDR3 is TGTGCCAGCAGCGCCGGGACAGACAACTATGGCTACACCTTC. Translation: CASSAGTDNYGYTF.